The 20 T cell receptor beta chains below all came from one sample that was sequenced in a study of early T cells in non-severe SARS-CoV-2 infection. From the 5' RACE reads, TCRdb called clonotypes with MiXCR, one entry per CDR3 protein. The data contain 88,000 or so distinct CDR3 sequences, about 15% of them seen just once; the ten biggest clones take up around 6%. Sequencing input: whole blood. The receptors derive from an adult who was a healthcare worker with PCR-confirmed SARS-CoV-2 infection or an uninfected control (not recorded which).

This clonotype was recorded many times. At one of its ends the junction is not consistent with the germline gene, which may arise from a read error. The chain is built from TRBV27 and TRBJ2-7, with 10 bases aligning to TRBD2. The CDR3 runs 15 residues. The germline V gene has CDR1 MNHEY and CDR2 SMNVEV (reference sequence). The CDR3 is CASSPLAGVHYGQYF. The CDR3 region has the DNA TGTGCCAGCAGTCCTCTAGCGGGAGTTCACTACGGGCAGTACTTC.

The sample holds a few counts of this clonotype. The chain uses TRBV6-4 and TRBJ2-3; a weak D match, TRBD2 (6 bases). Germline V CDR1 and CDR2: MRHNA, SNTAGT. V lost 2 bases to trimming and J lost 0 bases, with 6 bases between them. CDR3 length equals 14 residues. CDR3 residues: CASSDGTSTDTQYF. The CDR3 nucleotides are TGTGCCAGCAGTGACGGGACTAGCACAGATACGCAGTATTTT.

This clonotype was seen a handful of times. This rearrangement joins TRBV5-5 to TRBJ1-4, with D possibly matching TRBD1 (6 bases). Trimming shortened V by 0 bases and J by 7 bases, and 16 bases separated the two germline ends. This CDR3 spans 16 amino acids. Per germline, CDR1 SGHKS and CDR2 YYEKEE (reference sequence). CDR3 bases: TGTGCCAGCAGCTTGGGCCCTGCAGGGGCCCTTGAAAAACTGTTTTTT. Residues: CASSLGPAGALEKLFF. Full variable domain (missing parts from reference TRBV5-5 and TRBJ1-4): DAGVTQSPTHLIKTRGQQVTLRCSPISGHKSVSWYQQVLGQGPQFIFQYYEKEERGRGNFPDRFSARQFPNYSSELNVNALLLGDSALYLCASSLGPAGALEKLFFGSGTQLSVL.

The V call is TRBV9, the J call TRBJ2-1; D is unresolved. CDR3 length: 15 amino acids. Germline assignment: CDR1 SGDLS and CDR2 YYNGEE. V gave up 0 bases and J gave up 6 bases, with 13 bases separating them. This CDR3 reads CASSVAPTFANEQFF. Written as DNA, the CDR3 is TGTGCCAGCAGCGTAGCACCAACTTTCGCCAATGAGCAGTTCTTC.

This clonotype was counted only a few times. Germline and junction disagree at one end, which may indicate a read error. The V and J genes are TRBV9 and TRBJ2-1, with 8 nucleotides matching TRBD2. Germline values: CDR1 SGDLS, CDR2 YYNGEE. This CDR3 comprises 13 residues. In DNA, the CDR3 is TGTGCCAGTAGCGAGGGGACTAGCAATGAGCAGTTCTTC. It translates to CASSEGTSNEQFF.

The table lists this clonotype with a few counts. V gene TRBV2 combines with J gene TRBJ2-7; tentative D call: TRBD2 (7 bases). CDR1 is SNHLY, CDR2 FYNNEI, per germline. CDR3 size: 12 residues. V lost 8 bases and J 2 bases, leaving 10 bases between the germline ends. The CDR3 coding sequence is TGTGCCAGCGGGAGGGGGGCCTACGAGCAGTACTTC. Amino acid sequence: CASGRGAYEQYF.

This clonotype was detected only a few times. The rearrangement uses TRBV2 and TRBJ2-2; D might be TRBD1 (5 bases). Germline-derived CDR1 and CDR2 are SNHLY and FYNNEI. The ends were cut back, 7 bases at V and 7 bases at J, with 19 bases in the middle. The CDR3 is 15 amino acids. CDR3 coding DNA: TGTGCCAGCACCCTGACCAATGCAGGGCACGGGGAGCTGTTTTTT. Residues: CASTLTNAGHGELFF.

This chain connects TRBV12-3 or TRBV12-4 to TRBJ2-2, with D tentatively TRBD1 or TRBD2 (6 bases each). V lost 5 bases to trimming and J lost 7 bases, with 17 bases between them. The CDR3 consists of 15 residues. CDR3 sequence (DNA): TGTGCCAGCAGTCACTCCGGAGGGGGAAACGGGGAGCTGTTTTTT. It translates to CASSHSGGGNGELFF.

J is TRBJ2-5 and V is TRBV10-3; TRBD1 agrees at 8 bases. The J segment lost 3 bases and the V segment lost 11 bases, leaving 17 bases of the junction unmatched. Germline CDR1 ENHRY, CDR2 SYGVKD. This CDR3 spans 16 amino acids. CDR3 sequence reads: CASLGVGQEPEETQYF. The CDR3, as DNA: TGTGCCTCCCTGGGGGTGGGACAGGAGCCGGAAGAGACCCAGTACTTC.

In this sample, this clonotype turned up many times. V is TRBV9 and J is TRBJ2-2; D remains ambiguous. Trimming removed 0 bases at V and 5 bases at J, with 8 bases between. CDR3 length equals 14 residues. Germline assignment: CDR1 SGDLS and CDR2 YYNGEE. The CDR3: CASSVESRTGELFF. CDR3 coding DNA: TGTGCCAGCAGCGTAGAATCCAGGACCGGGGAGCTGTTTTTT.

The chain carries TRBV6-5 and TRBJ2-3; 9 bases align to TRBD2. The CDR3 length is 16 residues. Unmatched junction bases numbered 7, after V lost 5 bases and J lost 1 base. The germline V gene encodes CDR1 MNHEY and CDR2 SVGAGI. This CDR3 is CASSKNGLARTDTQYF. In nucleotides, the CDR3 is TGTGCCAGCAGTAAAAACGGACTAGCGCGCACAGATACGCAGTATTTT.

This clonotype was detected only a few times. This chain uses TRBV5-1 with TRBJ2-3; D is unresolved. The V end was cut by 0 bases, the J end by 0 bases, with 2 bases between. CDR1 and CDR2 (germline): SGHRS, YFSETQ. The CDR3 totals 13 residues. The CDR3 region is CASSLESTDTQYF. CDR3 coding DNA: TGCGCCAGCAGCTTGGAGAGCACAGATACGCAGTATTTT.

The chain uses TRBV7-9 and TRBJ2-2; D call uncertain. This CDR3 is built from 12 residues. The ends were cut back, 4 bases at V and 1 base at J, with 1 base in the middle. Germline CDR1 reads SEHNR; CDR2 reads FQNEAQ (reference sequence). CDR3: CASSWNTGELFF. In DNA, the CDR3 is TGTGCCAGCAGCTGGAACACCGGGGAGCTGTTTTTT.

This clonotype was detected a few times. The rearrangement joins TRBV28 to TRBJ1-2; D might be TRBD1 (5 bases). Germline assignment: CDR1 MDHEN and CDR2 SYDVKM. The CDR3 runs to 15 residues. V gave up 11 bases and J gave up 1 base, with 20 bases separating them. CDR3 nucleotides: TGTGCCGTTGGTGGGACGGACGGGGGTAACTATGGCTACACCTTC. It specifies CAVGGTDGGNYGYTF.

There are a few counts of this clonotype. This sequence joins TRBV12-3 or TRBV12-4 and TRBJ2-5, with a weak D call TRBD2 (5 bases). The CDR3 loop spans 13 amino acids. V was clipped by 7 bases and J by 2 bases, with 11 bases between them. The CDR3 loop is CASTLGVQETQYF. The CDR3 nucleotides read TGTGCCAGCACCTTGGGAGTTCAAGAGACCCAGTACTTC.

This clonotype has only a few counts. J is TRBJ2-5 and V is TRBV11-2, with D possibly matching TRBD1 (5 bases). Per germline, CDR1 SGHAT and CDR2 FQNNGV. Between the trimmed V and J ends, which lost 0 bases and 9 bases, there was a span of 11 bases. The CDR3 contains 13 residues. This chain's CDR3 is CASSLEASGSQYF. In DNA, the CDR3 is TGTGCCAGCAGCTTAGAAGCTTCAGGGTCCCAGTACTTC.

This clonotype was recorded many times. The V gene is TRBV24-1, the J gene TRBJ1-2; D is possibly TRBD1 (5 bases). This CDR3 is built from 14 residues. CDR1 KGHDR and CDR2 SFDVKD come from the germline V gene. Trimming removed 4 bases from V and 0 bases from J, with 8 bases in between. The CDR3 loop is CATSEAGPNYGYTF. The CDR3 DNA is TGTGCCACCAGTGAGGCGGGACCTAACTATGGCTACACCTTC.

A few counts support this clonotype. This chain links TRBV28 with TRBJ2-2; 9 bases match TRBD1. Per germline, CDR1 MDHEN and CDR2 SYDVKM. CDR3 length equals 16 residues. The junction had 8 bases not matched to a gene; V was cut back by 6 bases and J by 3 bases. The CDR3, as DNA: TGTGCCAGCAGAACCCCCGGGACAGGGTACACCGGGGAGCTGTTTTTT. Its protein is CASRTPGTGYTGELFF.

The chain couples TRBV2 to TRBJ2-3, with 14 nucleotides matching TRBD2. CDR1 is SNHLY, CDR2 FYNNEI, per germline. The CDR3 is 15 residues long. Trimming took 7 bases from V and 4 from J; bases not matched to a gene: 4. The CDR3 loop is CASTGLAGAADTQYF. In nucleotides, the CDR3 is TGTGCCAGCACGGGACTAGCGGGAGCAGCAGATACGCAGTATTTT.

In this sample, this clonotype turned up many times. The chain employs TRBV25-1 and TRBJ2-3; the match to TRBD1 covers 7 bases. Germline V gene sequence: CDR1 MGHDK, CDR2 SYGVNS. Germline trimming cut 4 bases from V and 7 bases from J; bases unmatched to any gene: 8. This CDR3 region has 14 residues. CDR3 DNA: TGTGCCAGCAGTGCGGGACAGAATCGTAATACGCAGTATTTT. This translates into CASSAGQNRNTQYF.